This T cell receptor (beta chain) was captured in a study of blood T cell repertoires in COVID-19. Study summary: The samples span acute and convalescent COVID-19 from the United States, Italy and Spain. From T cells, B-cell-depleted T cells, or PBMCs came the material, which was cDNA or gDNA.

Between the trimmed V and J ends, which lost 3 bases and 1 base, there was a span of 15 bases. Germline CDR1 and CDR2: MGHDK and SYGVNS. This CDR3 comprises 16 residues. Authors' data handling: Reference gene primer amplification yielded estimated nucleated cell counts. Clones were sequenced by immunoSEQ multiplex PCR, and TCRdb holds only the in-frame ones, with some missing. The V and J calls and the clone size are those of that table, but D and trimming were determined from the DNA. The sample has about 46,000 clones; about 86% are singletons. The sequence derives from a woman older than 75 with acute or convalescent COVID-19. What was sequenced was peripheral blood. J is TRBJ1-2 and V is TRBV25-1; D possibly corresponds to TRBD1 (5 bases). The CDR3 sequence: CASSDRGGPVNYGYTF. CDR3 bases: TGTGCCAGCAGTGATAGGGGCGGACCTGTTAACTATGGCTACACCTTC.